This T cell receptor (beta chain) came from a study of CD8+ T cells in alopecia areata. Regarding the study as a whole: Across lesional scalp, and particularly alopecia totalis/universalis, clonality surpassed that of normal scalp.

The germline V and J ends were trimmed by 5 bases and 5 bases, with 18 bases remaining between them. CDR1 and CDR2 from the germline V gene are SGHVS and FQNEAQ. The CDR3 is 15 residues long. Sequencing templates came from extracted RNA that was reverse transcribed into cDNA. Method: immunoSEQ multiplex PCR; TCRdb's copy keeps in-frame clones and lacks some. The sample gives about 100,000 clones, around 59% of which show up once; less than 25% is in the top ten. This clone was picked up one time. What it binds is not known. This clonotype originated in a human donor in good health. Sequenced material: CD8+ T cells sorted from blood. V gene TRBV7-8 combines with J gene TRBJ1-1; perhaps TRBD1 as D (5 bases). The CDR3 sequence is CASSAVRGQGTEAFF. The CDR3 nucleotides are TGTGCCAGCAGCGCTGTGCGTGGACAAGGAACTGAAGCTTTCTTT. The full variable domain, in which reference TRBV7-8 and TRBJ1-1 provide the parts outside the CDR3, is GAGVSQSPRYKVAKRGQDVALRCDPISGHVSLFWYQQALGQGPEFLTYFQNEAQLDKSGLPSDRFFAERPEGSVSTLKIQRTQQEDSAVYLCASSAVRGQGTEAFFGQGTRLTVV.